Listed here are 18 T cell receptor beta chains from one sample, sequenced in a study of beta chain features in type 1 diabetes. Findings and caveats of the study: All four CD4+ subsets of Type 1 diabetes patients contained TCRB CDR3s that were moderately but significantly shorter.

Expressed TCRB transcripts were sequenced because the entire RNA isolate underwent reverse transcription. Libraries were prepared by immunoSEQ multiplex PCR; TCRdb keeps only in-frame clonotypes and omits some of them. The data contain fewer than 400,000 clones, approximately 10% of them singletons. Antigens of these TCRs are unknown. The sample comprised central memory CD4+ T cells from blood. These TCRs come from a young man with type 1 diabetes.

This clone was seen a few times. V and J are TRBV7-9 and TRBJ2-5, with D unresolved. Between the trimmed V and J ends, which lost 5 bases and 6 bases, there was a span of 10 bases. The length of the CDR3 is 12 residues. Germline lookup yields CDR1 SEHNR and CDR2 FQNEAQ (reference sequence). The CDR3 loop is CASSPQRQTQYF. CDR3 DNA: TGTGCCAGCAGCCCTCAACGACAGACCCAGTACTTC.

The chain has TRBV11-2 and TRBJ2-7; TRBD2 might be the D (6 bases). The ends were cut back, 1 base at V and 9 bases at J, with 10 bases in the middle. The germline gives CDR1 SGHAT, CDR2 FQNNGV. The CDR3 contains 12 residues. CDR3 DNA sequence: TGTGCCAGCAGCTTAGGACTAGGTGGGCAGTACTTC. Translated, it gives CASSLGLGGQYF.

This clone was seen a handful of times. The rearrangement links TRBV15 to TRBJ2-3; D might be TRBD2 (5 bases). This CDR3 region has 19 residues. Germline CDR1 LNHNV, CDR2 YYDKDF (reference sequence). Between the trimmed V and J ends, which lost 0 bases and 2 bases, there was a span of 21 bases. Here the CDR3 reads CATSRDRGKNLKPTDTQYF. CDR3 DNA sequence: TGTGCCACCAGCAGAGATCGAGGGAAGAACCTCAAGCCCACAGATACGCAGTATTTT.

The rearrangement joins TRBV20-1 to TRBJ1-1; D unclear. In germline, CDR1 is DFQATT, CDR2 SNEGSKA (reference sequence). V was shortened by 3 bases and J by 4 bases, with 6 bases between the two germline ends. The CDR3 length is 11 residues. The CDR3 reads CSARRFTEAFF. In nucleotides, the CDR3 is TGCAGTGCTAGGAGGTTCACTGAAGCTTTCTTT.

This clone has more than one count but fewer than ten. The genes are TRBV18 and TRBJ2-5, with 9 nucleotides matching TRBD1. Germline values: CDR1 KGHSH, CDR2 LQKENI. CDR3 length equals 16 residues. The junction had 11 bases not matched to a gene; V was cut back by 4 bases and J by 5 bases. The CDR3 DNA reads as TGTGCCAGCTCACTATTTCCACAGGGGGCATCGGAGACCCAGTACTTC. Its protein product is CASSLFPQGASETQYF.

In its sample, this clone was seen a few times. The CDR3 sequence is CASSFGIRLGHEQYF. CDR3 in DNA: TGTGCCAGCAGCTTCGGTATCCGACTAGGACACGAGCAGTACTTC. The chain carries TRBV11-2 and TRBJ2-7; D is possibly TRBD2 (6 bases). Trimming stripped 3 bases from V and 5 bases from J, with 17 bases between. Germline CDR1 SGHAT, CDR2 FQNNGV. The CDR3 totals 15 residues.

This clone was counted only a few times. The V and J genes are TRBV29-1 and TRBJ1-2; D gene ambiguous. This CDR3 has 12 residues. Germline V gene lookup returns CDR1 SQVTM and CDR2 ANQGSEA. V was pared by 3 bases and J by 4 bases, with 9 bases between. The CDR3 here is CSVEFTAYGYTF. CDR3 DNA: TGCAGCGTTGAGTTTACAGCCTATGGCTACACCTTC.

A few counts support this clone. The chain couples TRBV7-8 to TRBJ2-5, with 10 bases lining up with TRBD2. V was clipped by 4 bases and J by 2 bases; unmatched bases: 7. The germline gives CDR1 SGHVS, CDR2 FQNEAQ. CDR3 length: 16 amino acids. CDR3 in amino acids: CASSSTPSGGQETQYF. The DNA of the CDR3 is TGTGCCAGCAGCTCTACCCCTAGCGGGGGACAAGAGACCCAGTACTTC.

In this sample, this clone turned up many times. CDR3 loop: CAIQGGGQPKKYF. CDR3 coding DNA: TGTGCCATCCAAGGCGGGGGACAACCTAAGAAGTACTTC. The chain combines TRBV28 with TRBJ2-4; a weak D match, TRBD2 (7 bases). V gave up 10 bases and J gave up 14 bases, with 24 bases separating them. Germline-derived CDR1 and CDR2 are MDHEN and SYDVKM. There are 13 residues in the CDR3.

This clone was counted ten times or more. This chain links TRBV18 with TRBJ1-1; D call uncertain. The germline CDR1 and CDR2 sequences are KGHSH and LQKENI. The CDR3 sequence is 13 residues long. V dropped 3 bases and J dropped 1 base, with 6 bases sitting between them. The CDR3 here is CASSPIGNTEAFF. The DNA of the CDR3 is TGTGCCAGCTCACCGATCGGGAACACTGAAGCTTTCTTT.

CDR3 residues: CASSFQPNYGYTF. The CDR3 nucleotides are TGTGCCAGCAGCTTTCAACCGAACTATGGCTACACCTTC. This rearrangement joins TRBV7-2 to TRBJ1-2, with D unclear. Germline values: CDR1 SGHTA, CDR2 FQGNSA. Trimming left V 3 bases short and J 2 bases short, with 7 bases between. The length of the CDR3 is 13 residues.

This clone appeared a few times. V and J are TRBV4-3 and TRBJ1-1; D might be TRBD1 (5 bases). V lost 3 bases to trimming and J lost 5 bases, with 13 bases between them. This CDR3 has 14 residues. The germline V gene has CDR1 LGHNA and CDR2 YSLEER. The CDR3 region is CASSHARVGTEAFF. CDR3 nucleotide sequence: TGCGCCAGCAGCCACGCCAGGGTAGGGACTGAAGCTTTCTTT.

CDR3 coding DNA: TGTGCCAGCAGCTTAGTAACAGGCGATTATGGCTACACCTTC. This encodes CASSLVTGDYGYTF. The chain couples TRBV7-2 to TRBJ1-2; maybe TRBD1 (5 bases). The V end lost 1 base, the J end lost 5 bases, and 11 bases lay between the germline ends. The CDR3 runs 14 residues. Germline assignment: CDR1 SGHTA and CDR2 FQGNSA.

The J gene is TRBJ1-2, the V gene TRBV6-1; D is possibly TRBD1 (6 bases). Trimming took off 2 bases at V and 2 bases at J, with 9 bases between the two ends. Per the germline V gene, CDR1 is MNHNS and CDR2 is SASEGT. The CDR3 loop spans 14 amino acids. CDR3 protein: CASSEQGQNYGYTF. The CDR3 DNA sequence: TGTGCCAGCAGTGAACAAGGACAGAACTATGGCTACACCTTC.

The rearrangement links TRBV6-1 to TRBJ2-1; D is uncertain. The CDR3 has 15 amino acids. From germline, CDR1 is MNHNS and CDR2 SASEGT. Trimming removed 7 bases at V and 2 bases at J, with 15 bases between. In DNA form, the CDR3 reads TGTGCCAGCACCGTCACTACCGAAACCTACAATGAGCAGTTCTTC. Residues: CASTVTTETYNEQFF.

The rearrangement joins TRBV30 to TRBJ2-7; tentative D call: TRBD1 (6 bases). The V and J ends lost 1 base and 2 bases respectively, with 12 bases between them. The germline CDR1 and CDR2 sequences are GTSNPN and SVGIG (reference sequence). CDR3 length: 14 residues. In nucleotides, the CDR3 is TGTGCCTGGAGTGACCTGACAGGCCCCTACGAGCAGTACTTC. It codes for CAWSDLTGPYEQYF.

CDR3 coding DNA: TGCGCCAGCAGCTTGGTCGGAACGGTAGGCTCCTACAATGAGCAGTTCTTC. Amino acids: CASSLVGTVGSYNEQFF. This chain joins TRBV5-1 and TRBJ2-1; D ambiguous. Germline CDR1 reads SGHRS; CDR2 reads YFSETQ. V gave up 0 bases and J gave up 0 bases, with 13 bases separating them. The CDR3 is 17 residues long.

This clone occurred a few times. The V call is TRBV10-3, the J call TRBJ1-6; D ambiguous. The CDR3 is made up of 13 amino acids. Looked up from germline, CDR1 is ENHRY and CDR2 is SYGVKD. Trimming shortened V by 6 bases and J by 5 bases, and 8 bases separated the two germline ends. This CDR3 reads CAISIEDNSPLHF. The CDR3 coding sequence is TGTGCCATCAGCATAGAGGATAATTCACCCCTCCACTTT.